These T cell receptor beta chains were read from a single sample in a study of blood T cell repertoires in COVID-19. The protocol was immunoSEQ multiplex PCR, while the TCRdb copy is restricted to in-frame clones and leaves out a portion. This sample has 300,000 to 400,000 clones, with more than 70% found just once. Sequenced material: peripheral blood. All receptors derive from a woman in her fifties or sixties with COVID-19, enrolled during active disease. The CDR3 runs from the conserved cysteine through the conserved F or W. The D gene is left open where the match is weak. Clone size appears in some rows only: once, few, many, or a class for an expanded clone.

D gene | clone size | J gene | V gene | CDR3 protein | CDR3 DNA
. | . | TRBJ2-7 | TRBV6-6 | CASSPQGYEQYF | TGTGCCAGCAGTCCACAGGGATACGAGCAGTACTTC
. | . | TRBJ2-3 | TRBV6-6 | CASRGGSTDTQYF | TGTGCCAGCAGAGGGGGTTCCACAGATACGCAGTATTTT
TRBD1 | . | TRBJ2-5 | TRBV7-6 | CASSRDRHQETQYF | TGTGCCAGCAGCCGGGACAGGCACCAAGAGACCCAGTACTTC
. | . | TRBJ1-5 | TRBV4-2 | CASSQINEHQPQHF | TGTGCCAGCAGCCAAATTAACGAGCATCAGCCCCAGCATTTT
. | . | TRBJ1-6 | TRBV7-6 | CASSYDGGPNSPLHF | TGTGCCAGCAGCTACGACGGGGGGCCTAATTCACCCCTCCACTTT
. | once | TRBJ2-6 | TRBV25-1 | CASSEYRSGANVLTF | TGTGCCAGCAGTGAATACCGCTCTGGGGCCAACGTCCTGACTTTC
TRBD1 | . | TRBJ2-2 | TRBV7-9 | CASSLGQGDTGELFF | TGTGCCAGCAGCCTCGGACAGGGCGACACCGGGGAGCTGTTTTTT
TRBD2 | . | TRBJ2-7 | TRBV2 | CASTIGLAGGHDEQYF | TGTGCCAGCACCATCGGACTAGCGGGGGGTCACGACGAGCAGTACTTC
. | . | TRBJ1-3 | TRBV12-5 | CASGALRGLHLPGTIYF | TGTGCTAGTGGTGCCCTCCGGGGACTGCATCTTCCGGGCACCATATATTTT
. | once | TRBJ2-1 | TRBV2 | CASKGDTLYNEQFF | TGTGCCAGCAAGGGAGACACACTCTACAATGAGCAGTTCTTC
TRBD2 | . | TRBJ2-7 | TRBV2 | CASSPSSGGAGEQYF | TGTGCCAGCAGTCCATCCAGCGGGGGGGCCGGCGAGCAGTACTTC
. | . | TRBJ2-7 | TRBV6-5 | CASRPDSSWLEQYF | TGTGCCAGCAGGCCGGACAGTTCCTGGCTCGAGCAGTACTTC
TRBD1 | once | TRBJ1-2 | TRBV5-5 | CASSLHPTGGGYTF | TGTGCCAGCAGCTTACATCCGACAGGGGGTGGCTACACCTTC
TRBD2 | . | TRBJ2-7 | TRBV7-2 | CASSFAGGPYEQYF | TGTGCCAGCAGCTTTGCGGGGGGGCCCTACGAGCAGTACTTC
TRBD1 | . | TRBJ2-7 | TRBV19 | CASSARTGINEQYF | TGTGCCAGTAGTGCCAGGACAGGAATTAACGAGCAGTACTTC
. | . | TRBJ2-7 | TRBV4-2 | CASSQGVGAGRSYEQYF | TGTGCCAGCAGCCAAGGGGTAGGGGCGGGGCGCTCCTACGAGCAGTACTTC
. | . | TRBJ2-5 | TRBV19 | CASSRTPGETQYF | TGTGCCAGTAGTAGAACCCCAGGGGAGACCCAGTACTTC
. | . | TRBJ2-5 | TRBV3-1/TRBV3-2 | CASRSNRYQETQYF | TGTGCCAGCAGATCCAACAGGTACCAAGAGACCCAGTACTTC
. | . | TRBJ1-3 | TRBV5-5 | CASSPSTGAGGNTIYF | TGTGCCAGCAGCCCATCGACCGGGGCGGGAGGAAACACCATATATTTT
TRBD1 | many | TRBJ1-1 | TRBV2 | CASSRQGRDTEAFF | TGTGCCAGCAGCCGACAGGGCCGGGACACTGAAGCTTTCTTT
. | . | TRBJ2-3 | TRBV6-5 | CASSPWGRTDTQYF | TGTGCCAGCAGTCCTTGGGGCAGGACAGATACGCAGTATTTT
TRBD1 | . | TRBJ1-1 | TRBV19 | CASNDRTGHEAFF | TGTGCCAGTAACGACAGGACAGGGCATGAAGCTTTCTTT
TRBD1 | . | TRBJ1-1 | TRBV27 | CASSLFGQVGTEAFF | TGTGCCAGCAGTTTATTTGGACAGGTAGGCACTGAAGCTTTCTTT
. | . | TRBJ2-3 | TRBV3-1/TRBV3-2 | CASTPRGLRTDTQYF | TGTGCCAGCACCCCTAGAGGGTTACGCACAGATACGCAGTATTTT
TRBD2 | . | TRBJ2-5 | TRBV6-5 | CASCYSGGQETQYF | TGTGCCAGCTGTTATAGCGGGGGGCAAGAGACCCAGTACTTC
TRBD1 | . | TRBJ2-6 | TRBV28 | CASSDTGTGVNGANVLTF | TGTGCCAGCAGTGACACCGGGACAGGGGTTAATGGGGCCAACGTCCTGACTTTC
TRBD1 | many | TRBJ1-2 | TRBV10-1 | CASPGTATGYGYTF | TGCGCCAGCCCCGGGACAGCGACCGGATATGGCTACACCTTC
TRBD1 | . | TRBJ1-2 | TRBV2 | CASSEVDRVYGYTF | TGTGCCAGCAGTGAAGTGGACAGGGTTTATGGCTACACCTTC
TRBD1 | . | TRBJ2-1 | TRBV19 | CASSMSSFFGTGNNEQFF | TGTGCCAGTAGTATGTCTTCCTTCTTCGGGACAGGTAACAATGAGCAGTTCTTC
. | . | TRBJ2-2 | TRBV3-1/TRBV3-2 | CASSPNTGELFF | TGTGCCAGCAGCCCTAACACCGGGGAGCTGTTTTTT
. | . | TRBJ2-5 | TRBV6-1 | CASSALRGRGHKETQYF | TGTGCCAGCAGTGCCCTTAGGGGGAGGGGTCATAAAGAGACCCAGTACTTC
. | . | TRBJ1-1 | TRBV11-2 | CASSLRQTYTEAFF | TGTGCCAGCAGCTTAAGACAGACCTACACTGAAGCTTTCTTT
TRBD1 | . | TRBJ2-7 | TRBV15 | CATSRRGLGSYEQYF | TGTGCCACCAGCAGAAGGGGGCTTGGATCCTACGAGCAGTACTTC
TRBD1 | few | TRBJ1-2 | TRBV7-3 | CASSPGTGSSYGYTF | TGTGCCAGCAGCCCCGGGACAGGGAGTTCCTATGGCTACACCTTC
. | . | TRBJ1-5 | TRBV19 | CASSIIRVRQPQHF | TGTGCCAGTAGTATAATCAGGGTTCGACAGCCCCAGCATTTT
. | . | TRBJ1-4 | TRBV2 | CASSERTQTKLFF | TGTGCCAGCAGTGAAAGGACTCAGACTAAACTGTTTTTT
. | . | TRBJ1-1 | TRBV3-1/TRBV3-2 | CASSSAGNTEAFF | TGTGCCAGCAGCTCGGCGGGGAACACTGAAGCTTTCTTT
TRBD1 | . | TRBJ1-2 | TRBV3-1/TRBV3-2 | CASSQSGTGNGYTF | TGTGCCAGCAGCCAATCCGGGACAGGGAATGGCTACACCTTC